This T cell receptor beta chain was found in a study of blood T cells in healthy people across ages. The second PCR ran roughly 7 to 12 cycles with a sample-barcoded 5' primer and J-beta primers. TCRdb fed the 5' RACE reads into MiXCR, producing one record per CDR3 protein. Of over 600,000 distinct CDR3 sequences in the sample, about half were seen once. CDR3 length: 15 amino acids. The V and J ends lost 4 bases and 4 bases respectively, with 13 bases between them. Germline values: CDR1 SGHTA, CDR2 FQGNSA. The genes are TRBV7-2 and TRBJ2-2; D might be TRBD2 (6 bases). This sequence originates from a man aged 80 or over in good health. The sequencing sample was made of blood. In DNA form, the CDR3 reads TGTGCCAGCAGCTCGACTAGGATGGGCACCGGGGAGCTGTTTTTT. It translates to CASSSTRMGTGELFF.